The 31 T cell receptor beta chains below come from one sample, sequenced in a study of OX40 agonist ivuxolimab in advanced cancers. The table came from immunoSEQ multiplex PCR; TCRdb's copy has only in-frame clones and leaves some out. Of roughly 19,000 clones in the sample, approximately 90% are singletons; the top ten hold about 10%. Material: CD4+ or CD8+ T cells sorted from blood, obtained in a trial of the OX40 agonist ivuxolimab. These receptor sequences come from an adult with an advanced solid tumor such as melanoma, head and neck, liver or kidney cancer.

This chain connects TRBV4-1 to TRBJ1-5; unclear D gene. CDR3 length: 17 residues. CDR1 MGHRA and CDR2 YSYEKL come from the germline V gene. V dropped 3 bases and J dropped 0 bases, with 15 bases sitting between them. The DNA for the CDR3 is TGCGCCAGCAGCCAGTCGCCACGTGGTTATAGCAATCAGCCCCAGCATTTT. This encodes CASSQSPRGYSNQPQHF.

The rearrangement joins TRBV19 to TRBJ1-2, with TRBD1 matching over 7 bases. Germline CDR1 reads LNHDA; CDR2 reads SQIVND (reference sequence). Trimming at V came to 3 bases and at J to 6 bases, leaving 10 bases not matched to a gene. The CDR3 extends over 15 amino acids. CDR3 coding DNA: TGTGCCAGTAGTATTGTGGGAGACAGGGTCGATGGCTACACCTTC. Protein product: CASSIVGDRVDGYTF.

The V and J genes are TRBV5-1 and TRBJ1-1; D gene ambiguous. CDR1 is SGHRS, CDR2 YFSETQ, per germline. V gave up 1 base and J gave up 1 base, with 8 bases separating them. CDR3 length: 14 residues. The CDR3 DNA reads TGCGCCAGCAGCTTGATGTGGACGAACACTGAAGCTTTCTTT. The encoded protein is CASSLMWTNTEAFF.

The gene calls are TRBV7-9 and TRBJ1-4; possible D gene TRBD1, 6 bases. Trimming cost V 5 bases and J 8 bases, with 15 bases left between them. This CDR3 is 14 amino acids long. Germline V gives CDR1 SEHNR, CDR2 FQNEAQ (reference sequence). CDR3 protein: CASSTGNRVEKLFF. CDR3 bases: TGTGCCAGCAGCACAGGAAACAGGGTAGAAAAACTGTTTTTT. The full variable domain, with the rest looked up from reference TRBV7-9 and TRBJ1-4, is DTGVSQNPRHKITKRGQNVTFRCDPISEHNRLYWYRQTLGQGPEFLTYFQNEAQLEKSRLLSDRFSAERPKGSFSTLEIQRTEQGDSAMYLCASSTGNRVEKLFFGSGTQLSVL.

The genes are TRBV5-1 and TRBJ2-7; D ambiguous. Germline V gene sequence: CDR1 SGHRS, CDR2 YFSETQ. The CDR3 has 13 amino acids. Trimming left V 6 bases short and J 0 bases short, with 10 bases between. CDR3 sequence reads: CASMPDLSYEQYF. The CDR3 DNA follows: TGCGCCAGCATGCCAGACCTCTCCTACGAGCAGTACTTC.

This sequence joins TRBV29-1 and TRBJ2-1; no clear D gene. The CDR3 consists of 14 residues. Germline CDR1 reads SQVTM; CDR2 reads ANQGSEA. Trimming took 6 bases from V and 0 from J, leaving 12 bases between them. The CDR3 DNA sequence: TGCAGCGTCCCCGACGGAAACTCCTACAATGAGCAGTTCTTC. Its translation: CSVPDGNSYNEQFF.

This chain joins TRBV25-1 and TRBJ1-5; D is undetermined. The germline V gene encodes CDR1 MGHDK and CDR2 SYGVNS. Trimming pared 1 base from V and 7 bases from J, leaving 8 bases between. The CDR3 extends over 13 amino acids. CDR3 bases: TGTGCCAGCAGTGAATCGATCGGGCAGCCCCAGCATTTT. As protein: CASSESIGQPQHF.

The chain employs TRBV7-6 and TRBJ1-2, with D possibly TRBD1 on 5 matching bases. V was cut by 4 bases and J by 4 bases, with 16 bases left in between. From germline, CDR1 is SGHVS and CDR2 FNYEAQ. The CDR3 sequence is 15 residues long. The CDR3 DNA follows: TGTGCCAGCAGCTGGGGGAGGAGGGTAGGCTATGGCTACACCTTC. This encodes CASSWGRRVGYGYTF.

The rearrangement uses TRBV29-1 and TRBJ2-1, with D possibly being TRBD2 (6 bases). Germline V lookup: CDR1 SQVTM, CDR2 ANQGSEA. The CDR3 totals 14 residues. Trimming pared 3 bases from V and 4 bases from J, leaving 13 bases between. The DNA for the CDR3 is TGCAGCGTTGATCTAACTAGCACTTACAATGAGCAGTTCTTC. It codes for CSVDLTSTYNEQFF.

The chain links TRBV27 to TRBJ2-3; possibly TRBD2 for D (5 bases). CDR3 length: 13 residues. V was cut by 5 bases and J by 4 bases, with 10 bases left in between. Germline CDR1 MNHEY, CDR2 SMNVEV (reference sequence). CDR3 DNA sequence: TGTGCCAGCAGTCTCGAGGAGGCAGATACGCAGTATTTT. As protein: CASSLEEADTQYF.

The V gene is TRBV9, the J gene TRBJ2-3, with a possible D match to TRBD2 (5 bases). This CDR3 spans 12 amino acids. Trimming shortened V by 8 bases and J by 6 bases, and 13 bases separated the two germline ends. Per germline, CDR1 SGDLS and CDR2 YYNGEE. The CDR3 nucleotides are TGTGCCAGTTCGGACTCCGGGGATACGCAGTATTTT. As protein: CASSDSGDTQYF.

This chain joins TRBV5-6 and TRBJ2-2; 13 positions agree with TRBD2. V shed 0 bases, J shed 8 bases, and the junction held 4 bases outside the gene matches. The CDR3 is made up of 16 amino acids. Germline CDR1 is SGHDT and CDR2 is YYEEEE. CDR3 sequence (DNA): TGTGCCAGCAGCTTGGAACTAGCGGGGGGGCTAGGGGAGCTGTTTTTT. It encodes CASSLELAGGLGELFF.

This chain joins TRBV9 and TRBJ2-7; D tentatively fits TRBD1 or TRBD2 (6 bases each). The V end was cut by 0 bases, the J end by 3 bases, with 10 bases between. Germline CDR1 SGDLS, CDR2 YYNGEE. CDR3 length equals 14 residues. This chain's CDR3 is CASSVEGGVYEQYF. The CDR3 region has the DNA TGTGCCAGCAGCGTAGAGGGGGGAGTCTACGAGCAGTACTTC.

The sample holds one count of this clone. The V gene is TRBV10-3, the J gene TRBJ2-3; D is ambiguous. Germline V gene lookup returns CDR1 ENHRY and CDR2 SYGVKD. V was clipped by 6 bases and J by 1 base, with 11 bases between them. The CDR3 contains 14 residues. This CDR3 is CAISPTSGTDTQYF. CDR3 in DNA: TGTGCCATCAGCCCCACATCGGGCACAGATACGCAGTATTTT.

The chain couples TRBV2 to TRBJ2-7, with D perhaps matching TRBD1 (6 bases). Germline CDR1 is SNHLY and CDR2 is FYNNEI. The CDR3 is 16 residues long. V was trimmed by 4 bases and J by 0 bases, leaving 16 bases between them. The CDR3 spells CASSGTDVTASYEQYF. The CDR3 bases are TGTGCCAGCAGTGGGACAGACGTTACGGCCTCCTACGAGCAGTACTTC.

The V gene is TRBV6-6, the J gene TRBJ1-6; 8 positions match TRBD1. The CDR3 extends over 14 amino acids. V lost 2 bases to trimming and J lost 10 bases; unmatched junction nucleotides: 4. CDR1 MNHNY and CDR2 SVGAGI come from the germline V gene (reference sequence). The CDR3 loop reads CASSYGTGGSPLHF. The CDR3 DNA reads TGTGCCAGCAGTTACGGTACAGGGGGGTCACCCCTCCACTTT.

The genes are TRBV5-1 and TRBJ1-5; TRBD1 is a possible D gene (5 bases). Germline V gene sequence: CDR1 SGHRS, CDR2 YFSETQ. The CDR3 consists of 15 residues. The ends were cut back, 4 bases at V and 5 bases at J, with 16 bases in the middle. CDR3 DNA: TGCGCCAGCAGCGAACGTGGGGGTCAATATCAGCCCCAGCATTTT. This codes for CASSERGGQYQPQHF.

Concerning this clone itself: This sample includes further DNA sequences coding for the same CDR3. The chain recombines TRBV11-2 with TRBJ2-3; tentatively, D is TRBD2 (6 bases). Looked up from germline, CDR1 is SGHAT and CDR2 is FQNNGV. The CDR3 is 15 residues long. V lost 4 bases and J lost 2, with 13 bases in between. The CDR3 reads CASSSIGEVTDTQYF. The CDR3 DNA reads TGTGCCAGCAGCTCCATAGGGGAGGTCACAGATACGCAGTATTTT. The variable domain in full, with the rest retrieved from reference TRBV11-2 and TRBJ2-3, is EAGVAQSPRYKIIEKRQSVAFWCNPISGHATLYWYQQILGQGPKLLIQFQNNGVVDDSQLPKDRFSAERLKGVDSTLKIQPAKLEDSAVYLCASSSIGEVTDTQYFGPGTRLTVL.

This rearrangement joins TRBV28 to TRBJ1-5; TRBD1 might be the D (6 bases). V lost 7 bases and J 7 bases, leaving 17 bases between the germline ends. CDR3 length: 14 residues. Germline CDR1 reads MDHEN; CDR2 reads SYDVKM. CDR3 bases: TGTGCCAGCATAAAAGGGGGGGGGCGCCAGCCCCAGCATTTT. Its translation: CASIKGGGRQPQHF.

This chain joins TRBV14 and TRBJ2-2; the D is unclear. Germline V lookup: CDR1 SGHDN, CDR2 FVKESK. V was cut by 1 base and J by 1 base, with 4 bases left in between. The CDR3 extends over 14 amino acids. This chain's CDR3 is CASSQGGNTGELFF. The CDR3 coding sequence is TGTGCCAGCAGCCAAGGGGGGAACACCGGGGAGCTGTTTTTT.

This sequence joins TRBV7-3 and TRBJ2-1; D may be TRBD1 or TRBD2 (6 bases each). Germline V lookup: CDR1 SGHTA, CDR2 FQGTGA. The CDR3 totals 14 residues. V lost 1 base, J lost 12 bases, and 16 bases lay in between. The CDR3 DNA sequence: TGTGCCAGCAGCTTAAGCGGGACACTTCCCACGCAGTTCTTC. It translates to CASSLSGTLPTQFF.

The CDR3 protein is CASSYSITGTGELFF. The CDR3 coding sequence is TGTGCCAGCAGTTACTCGATTACAGGGACCGGGGAGCTGTTTTTT. V is TRBV6-5 and J is TRBJ2-2, with D possibly matching TRBD1 (6 bases). The V end lost 0 bases, the J end lost 5 bases, and 10 bases lay between the germline ends. CDR3 length: 15 amino acids. The germline gives CDR1 MNHEY, CDR2 SVGAGI.

This clone turned up a few times. The rearrangement joins TRBV7-8 to TRBJ2-2; D not certain. The germline V gene encodes CDR1 SGHVS and CDR2 FQNEAQ. The CDR3 has 14 residues. Trimming shortened V by 0 bases and J by 5 bases, and 7 bases separated the two germline ends. The CDR3: CASSLAAETGELFF. CDR3 in DNA: TGTGCCAGCAGCTTAGCGGCCGAGACCGGGGAGCTGTTTTTT.

V gene TRBV6-1 combines with J gene TRBJ2-7, with no clear D. In germline, CDR1 is MNHNS, CDR2 SASEGT. Trimming stripped 7 bases from V and 0 bases from J, with 10 bases between. This CDR3 region has 13 residues. The CDR3 sequence is CASILLGSYEQYF. DNA for the CDR3: TGTGCCAGCATATTGTTAGGCTCCTACGAGCAGTACTTC.

The rearrangement uses TRBV5-1 and TRBJ2-7; D not resolved. The CDR3 is 15 residues long. Germline V gene lookup returns CDR1 SGHRS and CDR2 YFSETQ. Deletions cut 7 bases from V and 1 base from J, with 18 bases between. The CDR3 DNA sequence: TGCGCCAGCGCACTTTCTGTGTCGGGTTCCTACGAGCAGTACTTC. Translating gives CASALSVSGSYEQYF.

The chain employs TRBV7-9 and TRBJ2-7; 9 bases align to TRBD2. In germline, CDR1 is SEHNR, CDR2 FQNEAQ (reference sequence). V lost 3 bases, J lost 3 bases, and 3 bases stayed unmatched. CDR3 length: 14 amino acids. The CDR3 loop is CASSFSGRGYEQYF. The CDR3 DNA follows: TGTGCCAGCAGCTTTAGCGGGAGAGGCTACGAGCAGTACTTC.

J is TRBJ2-5 and V is TRBV7-2; D possibly corresponds to TRBD2 (6 bases). Trimming took 5 bases from V and 5 from J, leaving 12 bases between them. The CDR3 has 13 amino acids. Germline loops: CDR1 SGHTA, CDR2 FQGNSA. CDR3 DNA: TGTGCCAGCAGCCCCCGGGGGTGGGAGACCCAGTACTTC. It is translated as CASSPRGWETQYF.

This clone was seen more than once but under ten times. The chain combines TRBV6-6 with TRBJ1-2; 7 bases line up with TRBD1. The CDR3 covers 13 residues. In germline, CDR1 is MNHNY, CDR2 SVGAGI (reference sequence). The V and J ends lost 6 bases and 6 bases, in that order; junction bases with no gene match: 7. The CDR3 DNA follows: TGTGCCAGCAGGTTCGGGACAGTTAATGGCTACACCTTC. Protein: CASRFGTVNGYTF.

The gene calls are TRBV7-7 and TRBJ2-5; no firm D call. The V gene lost 5 bases and the J gene lost 2 bases, with 9 bases spanning the gap. The CDR3 contains 13 residues. In germline, CDR1 is SSHAT, CDR2 FNYEAQ (reference sequence). CDR3 loop: CASSRKGQETQYF. CDR3 sequence (DNA): TGTGCCAGCAGCCGAAAGGGTCAAGAGACCCAGTACTTC. Variable domain in full (rest from reference TRBV7-7 and TRBJ2-5): GAGVSQSPRYKVTKRGQDVTLRCDPISSHATLYWYQQALGQGPEFLTYFNYEAQPDKSGLPSDRFSAERPEGSISTLTIQRTEQRDSAMYRCASSRKGQETQYFGPGTRLLVL.

The chain uses TRBV7-9 and TRBJ1-1; no firm D call. CDR1 is SEHNR and CDR2 is FQNEAQ in the germline V gene (reference sequence). Trimming cost V 2 bases and J 14 bases, with 18 bases left between them. CDR3 length: 13 amino acids. The CDR3 nucleotides are TGTGCCAGCAGCTTACGTCCAGAGGGCCACGGGTTCTTT. The encoded protein is CASSLRPEGHGFF.

The chain combines TRBV4-1 with TRBJ1-1, with no clear D. Trimming cost V 0 bases and J 5 bases, with 10 bases left between them. Germline CDR1 and CDR2: MGHRA and YSYEKL. The CDR3 is made up of 14 amino acids. CDR3 sequence: CASSQDRHLTEAFF. For the CDR3, the DNA is TGCGCCAGCAGCCAAGACAGACACCTTACTGAAGCTTTCTTT.